Only a few counts were recorded for the clone carrying this TCR beta chain. The target antigen is unknown. The sort gate was single viable CD3+CD4+CD8-CD45RO+ cells for memory CD4+ T cells. After thawing, CD4+ T cells were positively selected. This record comes from a study of memory CD4+ T cells and cytomegalovirus serostatus. Study background: Of the healthy Belgian adults, 9 or 10 were CMV seropositive and 24 seronegative. General study points: Of approximately 160 reported CMV TCRbeta sequences, under 70 were found in memory CD4+ repertoires.

As handled by the study authors: Out-of-frame sequences were removed, leaving 2,204,828 distinct TCRbeta sequences. Assay used: immunoSEQ multiplex PCR; TCRdb lists only in-frame clones, some missing. V and J calls and clone size are copied from that table; D and trimming were computed from the DNA. The sample shows 40,000 to 55,000 clones, roughly 72% of them seen only once. The clonotype was recovered from an adult in good health and CMV-seropositive. Input material: memory CD4+ T cells from blood.

The DNA of the CDR3 is TGTGCCAGCTCACGGAACACCGGGGAGCTGTTTTTT. This gives the protein CASSRNTGELFF. This sequence joins TRBV18 and TRBJ2-2; no definite D call. CDR1 KGHSH and CDR2 LQKENI come from the germline V gene. The CDR3 runs to 12 residues. Trimming pared 4 bases from V and 1 base from J, leaving 1 base between.